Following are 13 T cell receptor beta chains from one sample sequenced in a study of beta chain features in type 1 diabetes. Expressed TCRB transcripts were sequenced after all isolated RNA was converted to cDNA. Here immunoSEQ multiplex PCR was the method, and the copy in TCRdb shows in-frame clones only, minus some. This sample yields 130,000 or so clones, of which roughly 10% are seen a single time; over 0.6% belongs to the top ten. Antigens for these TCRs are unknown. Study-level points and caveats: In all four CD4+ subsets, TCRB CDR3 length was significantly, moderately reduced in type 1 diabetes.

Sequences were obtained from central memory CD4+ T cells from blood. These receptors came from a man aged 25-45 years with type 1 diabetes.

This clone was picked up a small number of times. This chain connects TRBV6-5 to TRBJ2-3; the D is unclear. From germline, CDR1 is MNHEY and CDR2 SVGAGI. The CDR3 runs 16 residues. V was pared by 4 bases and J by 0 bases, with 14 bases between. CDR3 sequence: CASSFYNLPSTDTQYF. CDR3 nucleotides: TGTGCCAGCAGTTTTTACAATCTCCCCAGCACAGATACGCAGTATTTT.

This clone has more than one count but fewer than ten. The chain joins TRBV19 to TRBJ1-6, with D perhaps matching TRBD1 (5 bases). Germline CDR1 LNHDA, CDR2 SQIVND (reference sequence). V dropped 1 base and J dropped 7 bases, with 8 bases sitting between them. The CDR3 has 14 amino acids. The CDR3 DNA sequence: TGTGCCAGTAGTATAGTAGGGGAAAATTCACCCCTCCACTTT. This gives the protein CASSIVGENSPLHF.

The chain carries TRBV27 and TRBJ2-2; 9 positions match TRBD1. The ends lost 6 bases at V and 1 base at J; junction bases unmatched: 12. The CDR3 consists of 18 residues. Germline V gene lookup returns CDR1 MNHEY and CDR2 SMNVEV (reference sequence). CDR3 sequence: CASSLFPPGQGNTGELFF. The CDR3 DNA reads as TGTGCCAGCAGCCTATTTCCCCCGGGACAGGGGAACACCGGGGAGCTGTTTTTT.

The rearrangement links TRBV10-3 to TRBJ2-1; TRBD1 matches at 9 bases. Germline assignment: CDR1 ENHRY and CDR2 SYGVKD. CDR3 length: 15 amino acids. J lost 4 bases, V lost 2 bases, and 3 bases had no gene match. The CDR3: CAISEPGQGYNEQFF. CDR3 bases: TGTGCCATCAGTGAGCCGGGACAGGGATACAATGAGCAGTTCTTC.

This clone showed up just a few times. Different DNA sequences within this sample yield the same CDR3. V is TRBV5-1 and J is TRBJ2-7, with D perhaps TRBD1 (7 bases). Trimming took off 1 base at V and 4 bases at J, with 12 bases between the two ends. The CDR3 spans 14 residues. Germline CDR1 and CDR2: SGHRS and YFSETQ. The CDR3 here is CASSLQGGIYEQYF. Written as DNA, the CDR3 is TGCGCCAGCAGCTTGCAGGGGGGTATTTACGAGCAGTACTTC.

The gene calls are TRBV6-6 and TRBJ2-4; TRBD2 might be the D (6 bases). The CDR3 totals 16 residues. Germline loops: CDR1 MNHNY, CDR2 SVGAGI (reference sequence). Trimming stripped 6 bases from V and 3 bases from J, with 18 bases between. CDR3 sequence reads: CASSPLWWEDKNIQYF. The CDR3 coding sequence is TGTGCCAGCAGCCCACTATGGTGGGAGGACAAAAACATTCAGTACTTC.

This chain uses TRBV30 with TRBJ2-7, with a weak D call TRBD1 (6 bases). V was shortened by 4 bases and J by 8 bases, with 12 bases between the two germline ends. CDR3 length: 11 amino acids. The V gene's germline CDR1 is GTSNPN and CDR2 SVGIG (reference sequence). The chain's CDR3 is CAWTLQGKQYF. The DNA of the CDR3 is TGTGCCTGGACACTCCAGGGGAAGCAGTACTTC. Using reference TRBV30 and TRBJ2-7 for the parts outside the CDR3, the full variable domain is SQTIHQWPATLVQPVGSPLSLECTVEGTSNPNLYWYRQAAGRGLQLLFYSVGIGQISSEVPQNLSASRPQDRQFILSSKKLLLSDSGFYLCAWTLQGKQYFGPGTRLTVT.

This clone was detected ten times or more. The CDR3: CASSLTGDSGANVLTF. The CDR3 nucleotides read TGTGCCAGCAGTCTTACAGGGGACTCTGGGGCCAACGTCCTGACTTTC. The V call is TRBV28, the J call TRBJ2-6; TRBD1 matches at 7 bases. This CDR3 region has 16 residues. Germline V gene lookup returns CDR1 MDHEN and CDR2 SYDVKM. J gave up 0 bases and V 5 bases, and 4 bases lay outside the gene matches. Using reference TRBV28 and TRBJ2-6 for the parts outside the CDR3, the full variable domain is DVKVTQSSRYLVKRTGEKVFLECVQDMDHENMFWYRQDPGLGLRLIYFSYDVKMKEKGDIPEGYSVSREKKERFSLILESASTNQTSMYLCASSLTGDSGANVLTFGAGSRLTVL.

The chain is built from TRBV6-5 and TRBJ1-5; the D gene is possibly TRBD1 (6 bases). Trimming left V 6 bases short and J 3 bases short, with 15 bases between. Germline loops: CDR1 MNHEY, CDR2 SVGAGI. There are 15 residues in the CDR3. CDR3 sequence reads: CASSPQGLPNQPQHF. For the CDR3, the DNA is TGTGCCAGCAGCCCACAGGGTCTCCCCAATCAGCCCCAGCATTTT.

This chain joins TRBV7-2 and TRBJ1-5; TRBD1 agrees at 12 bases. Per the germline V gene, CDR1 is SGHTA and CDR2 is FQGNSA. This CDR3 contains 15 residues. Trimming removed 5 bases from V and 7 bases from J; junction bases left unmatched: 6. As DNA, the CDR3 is TGTGCCAGCAGCGTGGGGACAGGGGGCTGGCAGCCCCAGCATTTT. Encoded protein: CASSVGTGGWQPQHF.

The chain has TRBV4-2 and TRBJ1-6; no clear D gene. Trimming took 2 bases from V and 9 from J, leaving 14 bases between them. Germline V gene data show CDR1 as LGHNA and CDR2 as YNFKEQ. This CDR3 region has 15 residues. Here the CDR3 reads CASSQSVEMSSPLHF. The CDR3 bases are TGTGCCAGCAGCCAAAGTGTCGAGATGAGTTCACCCCTCCACTTT.

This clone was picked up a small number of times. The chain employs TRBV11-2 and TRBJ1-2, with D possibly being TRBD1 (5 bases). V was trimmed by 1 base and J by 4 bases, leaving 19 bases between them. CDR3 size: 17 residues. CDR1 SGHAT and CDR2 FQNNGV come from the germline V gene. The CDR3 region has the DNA TGTGCCAGCAGCTTAGCCCCAGGCGGACCTGGGGCCTATGGCTACACCTTC. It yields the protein CASSLAPGGPGAYGYTF. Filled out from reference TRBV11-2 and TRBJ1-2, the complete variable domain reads EAGVAQSPRYKIIEKRQSVAFWCNPISGHATLYWYQQILGQGPKLLIQFQNNGVVDDSQLPKDRFSAERLKGVDSTLKIQPAKLEDSAVYLCASSLAPGGPGAYGYTFGSGTRLTVV.

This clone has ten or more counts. DNA for the CDR3: TGCAGCGTTGGGGAGGAGACGCAGTATTTT. This gives the protein CSVGEETQYF. The V and J genes are TRBV29-1 and TRBJ2-3, with a weak D call TRBD2 (6 bases). Trimming removed 4 bases from V and 9 bases from J, with 8 bases in between. The CDR3 has 10 amino acids. Germline CDR1 is SQVTM and CDR2 is ANQGSEA.